The 17 T cell receptor beta chains reported below all come from one sample, sequenced in a study of blood T cell repertoires in COVID-19. Sequencing used immunoSEQ multiplex PCR; TCRdb keeps in-frame clones, though not all of them. Altogether roughly 670,000 clones are present, 80% to 90% being singletons, with the ten largest covering about 0.24%. Sequenced: peripheral blood. All receptors come from a woman younger than 35 with acute or convalescent COVID-19.

V is TRBV7-2 and J is TRBJ2-1; 8 bases map to TRBD1. The junction had 3 bases not matched to a gene; V was cut back by 5 bases and J by 0 bases. Germline assignment: CDR1 SGHTA and CDR2 FQGNSA. The CDR3 is 15 residues long. The CDR3 here is CASSRTGSSYNEQFF. The CDR3 region has the DNA TGTGCCAGCAGCCGGACAGGGAGCTCCTACAATGAGCAGTTCTTC.

This clone was seen a single time. The rearrangement links TRBV4-3 to TRBJ2-3; D might be TRBD2 (6 bases). With 1 base removed from V and 6 bases from J, the gap between germline ends came to 20 bases. CDR3 length equals 17 residues. Germline values: CDR1 LGHNA, CDR2 YSLEER. The CDR3 reads CASSQGSAGAGMDTQYF. CDR3 bases: TGCGCCAGCAGCCAAGGCAGCGCCGGGGCGGGGATGGATACGCAGTATTTT.

The J gene is TRBJ2-1, the V gene TRBV9; the match to TRBD2 covers 10 bases. Per germline, CDR1 SGDLS and CDR2 YYNGEE. The CDR3 is 16 amino acids. Trimming took 3 bases from V and 5 from J; bases not matched to a gene: 8. The CDR3 sequence: CASSATSGGADNEQFF. In DNA, the CDR3 is TGTGCCAGCAGCGCCACCAGCGGGGGGGCCGACAATGAGCAGTTCTTC.

CDR3 DNA sequence: TGTGCCAGCAGCTGGATTCCGGGACAGGGTGAAGCTTTCTTT. Translated: CASSWIPGQGEAFF. This chain links TRBV5-4 with TRBJ1-1, with 9 bases lining up with TRBD1. The CDR3 runs 14 residues. V lost 3 bases, J lost 7 bases, and 7 bases stayed unmatched. CDR1 is SGHNT and CDR2 is YYREEE in the germline V gene (reference sequence). The variable domain in full, completed from reference TRBV5-4 and TRBJ1-1, reads ETGVTQSPTHLIKTRGQQVTLRCSSQSGHNTVSWYQQALGQGPQFIFQYYREEENGRGNFPPRFSGLQFPNYSSELNVNALELDDSALYLCASSWIPGQGEAFFGQGTRLTVV.

The CDR3 spells CAWSGVGGPVETQYF. The DNA for the CDR3 is TGTGCCTGGAGTGGGGTGGGGGGGCCTGTAGAGACCCAGTACTTC. The chain links TRBV30 to TRBJ2-5, with a possible D match to TRBD2 (7 bases). V lost 1 base, J lost 4 bases, and 16 bases lay in between. The CDR3 runs 15 residues. Per germline, CDR1 GTSNPN and CDR2 SVGIG (reference sequence).

The CDR3 here is CASRTTNGYTF. In nucleotides, the CDR3 is TGTGCCAGCAGGACGACAAATGGCTACACCTTC. The gene calls are TRBV2 and TRBJ1-2; D not certain. Trimming shortened V by 6 bases and J by 6 bases, and 8 bases separated the two germline ends. The CDR3 loop spans 11 amino acids. Germline lookup yields CDR1 SNHLY and CDR2 FYNNEI.

This chain links TRBV5-5 with TRBJ1-2; 9 nucleotides align to TRBD1. The germline V gene encodes CDR1 SGHKS and CDR2 YYEKEE (reference sequence). There are 16 residues in the CDR3. V lost 0 bases, J lost 2 bases, and 5 bases stayed unmatched. CDR3 sequence: CASSLVDRGSNYGYTF. The CDR3 DNA follows: TGTGCCAGCAGCTTGGTTGACAGGGGGTCAAACTATGGCTACACCTTC.

The rearrangement joins TRBV27 to TRBJ1-1, with 10 bases lining up with TRBD1. The CDR3 runs to 14 residues. CDR1 and CDR2 from the germline V gene are MNHEY and SMNVEV (reference sequence). The J segment lost 5 bases and the V segment lost 8 bases, leaving 8 bases of the junction unmatched. The CDR3 nucleotides are TGTGCCAGCCGCCCGACAGGGGGCTTAACTGAAGCTTTCTTT. Encoded protein: CASRPTGGLTEAFF.

The genes are TRBV3-1 (or the pseudogene TRBV3-2) and TRBJ2-7; tentatively, D is TRBD1 (5 bases). The CDR3 is 16 amino acids. The V gene's germline CDR1 is LGHDT and CDR2 YNNKEL (reference sequence). V was trimmed by 3 bases and J by 0 bases, leaving 15 bases between them. The CDR3 nucleotides are TGTGCCAGCAGCCACACGAGGACACCAAGCTCCTACGAGCAGTACTTC. Translated, it gives CASSHTRTPSSYEQYF.

The V and J genes are TRBV5-1 and TRBJ2-5; TRBD2 agrees at 9 bases. V lost 2 bases, J lost 4 bases, and 6 bases stayed unmatched. This CDR3 has 15 residues. The germline V gene has CDR1 SGHRS and CDR2 YFSETQ. The chain's CDR3 is CASSFGGGAPETQYF. The CDR3 coding sequence is TGCGCCAGCAGCTTTGGCGGGGGGGCCCCAGAGACCCAGTACTTC.

This clone was seen just once. The chain has TRBV2 and TRBJ1-2; the match to TRBD1 covers 8 bases. The CDR3 has 15 residues. Per the germline V gene, CDR1 is SNHLY and CDR2 is FYNNEI. V shed 6 bases, J shed 4 bases, and the junction held 10 bases outside the gene matches. This chain's CDR3 is CASRPTGEGRYGYTF. CDR3 DNA sequence: TGTGCCAGCAGACCGACAGGGGAGGGGCGCTATGGCTACACCTTC.

This clone was picked up one time. The chain recombines TRBV30 with TRBJ2-1, with 10 bases that match TRBD2. Germline-derived CDR1 and CDR2 are GTSNPN and SVGIG (reference sequence). With 5 bases clipped from V and 9 bases from J, the junction kept 10 bases outside the gene matches. The CDR3 has 14 amino acids. This chain's CDR3 is CAWEGPGLATEQFF. As DNA, the CDR3 is TGTGCCTGGGAGGGGCCGGGACTAGCGACTGAGCAGTTCTTC.

The CDR3 nucleotides are TGTGCCAGCAGTAGCCTAGGGGGGGCTTGGGAGACCCAGTACTTC. It codes for CASSSLGGAWETQYF. The chain carries TRBV25-1 and TRBJ2-5, with a tentative D call TRBD2 (7 bases). Trimming took off 5 bases at V and 5 bases at J, with 18 bases between the two ends. From germline, CDR1 is MGHDK and CDR2 SYGVNS. There are 15 residues in the CDR3.

The V and J genes are TRBV25-1 and TRBJ2-7; D perhaps matches TRBD1 (6 bases). Germline CDR1 reads MGHDK; CDR2 reads SYGVNS. V was trimmed by 8 bases and J by 0 bases, leaving 11 bases between them. The CDR3 extends over 13 amino acids. DNA for the CDR3: TGTGCCAGCTCCGGGACACCCTCCTACGAGCAGTACTTC. Residues: CASSGTPSYEQYF.

This clone was detected only once. This rearrangement joins TRBV5-1 to TRBJ2-5, with D uncertain. The CDR3 runs to 12 residues. CDR1 is SGHRS and CDR2 is YFSETQ in the germline V gene. The ends were cut back, 5 bases at V and 5 bases at J, with 10 bases in the middle. In DNA, the CDR3 is TGCGCCAGCAGTCTGTTGCGGGAGACCCAGTACTTC. As protein: CASSLLRETQYF. Filled out from reference TRBV5-1 and TRBJ2-5, the complete variable domain reads KAGVTQTPRYLIKTRGQQVTLSCSPISGHRSVSWYQQTPGQGLQFLFEYFSETQRNKGNFPGRFSGRQFSNSRSEMNVSTLELGDSALYLCASSLLRETQYFGPGTRLLVL.

The chain is built from TRBV6-5 and TRBJ1-1; 7 bases are shared with TRBD1. The CDR3 extends over 14 amino acids. V lost 5 bases, J lost 1 base, and 4 bases stayed unmatched. Looked up from germline, CDR1 is MNHEY and CDR2 is SVGAGI. CDR3: CASSRQGTNTEAFF. In DNA, the CDR3 is TGTGCCAGCAGTCGACAGGGTACGAACACTGAAGCTTTCTTT.

The chain uses TRBV7-8 and TRBJ1-5; D call uncertain. With 3 bases removed from V and 2 bases from J, the gap between germline ends came to 5 bases. Germline CDR1 and CDR2: SGHVS and FQNEAQ. CDR3 length: 13 residues. The DNA for the CDR3 is TGTGCCAGCAGCTTCGGGGGCAATCAGCCCCAGCATTTT. Translated: CASSFGGNQPQHF.